One and the same sample provided the 23 T cell receptor beta chains below, sequenced in a study of T cell responses to AZD1222 COVID-19 vaccine. The table came from immunoSEQ multiplex PCR; TCRdb's copy has only in-frame clones and leaves some out. The sample yields more than 85,000 clones, over 80% seen once. Specimen: peripheral blood, collected on day 0 of AZD1222 vaccination. The receptors derive from an adult in good health.

J is TRBJ2-7 and V is TRBV4-2; no clear D. Trimming took off 0 bases at V and 4 bases at J, with 4 bases between the two ends. In germline, CDR1 is LGHNA, CDR2 YNFKEQ. The CDR3 has 12 amino acids. As DNA, the CDR3 is TGTGCCAGCAGCCAAGACAGATACGAGCAGTACTTC. This sequence encodes CASSQDRYEQYF.

This chain joins TRBV28 and TRBJ1-2; 8 bases match TRBD1. This CDR3 has 12 residues. The V segment lost 6 bases and the J segment 7 bases; nucleotides outside the gene matches: 4. In germline, CDR1 is MDHEN, CDR2 SYDVKM. CDR3 residues: CASRSGGSGYTF. DNA for the CDR3: TGTGCCAGCAGGTCAGGGGGCAGTGGCTACACCTTC.

The chain couples TRBV30 to TRBJ2-2; the D is unclear. Germline values: CDR1 GTSNPN, CDR2 SVGIG (reference sequence). The CDR3 has 13 amino acids. The V end lost 0 bases, the J end lost 6 bases, and 8 bases lay between the germline ends. The DNA of the CDR3 is TGTGCCTGGAGTGTAGTCTTGGCCGGGGAGCTGTTTTTT. This codes for CAWSVVLAGELFF. Combining the CDR3 with reference TRBV30 and TRBJ2-2 gives the whole variable domain SQTIHQWPATLVQPVGSPLSLECTVEGTSNPNLYWYRQAAGRGLQLLFYSVGIGQISSEVPQNLSASRPQDRQFILSSKKLLLSDSGFYLCAWSVVLAGELFFGEGSRLTVL.

This chain connects TRBV2 to TRBJ2-7; 8 nucleotides agree with TRBD2. Germline V lookup: CDR1 SNHLY, CDR2 FYNNEI. V shed 9 bases, J shed 2 bases, and the junction held 12 bases outside the gene matches. This CDR3 region has 15 residues. The CDR3 sequence: CASTREGDYTYEQYF. For the CDR3, the DNA is TGTGCCAGTACCCGGGAGGGGGACTACACCTACGAGCAGTACTTC.

A single count supports this clone. The CDR3 DNA reads as TGTGCCAGCAGCTTGCCAGGGATTAACTATGGCTACACCTTC. Translation: CASSLPGINYGYTF. The chain combines TRBV5-5 with TRBJ1-2; a possible D gene is TRBD1 (5 bases). V shed 1 base and J shed 1 base, with 8 bases lying between them. Germline V gives CDR1 SGHKS, CDR2 YYEKEE (reference sequence). CDR3 length: 14 amino acids.

V usage is TRBV7-3 and J usage is TRBJ2-1; 11 bases line up with TRBD2. V was clipped by 3 bases and J by 5 bases; unmatched bases: 12. The CDR3 loop spans 18 amino acids. Germline V CDR1 and CDR2: SGHTA, FQGTGA. Written as DNA, the CDR3 is TGTGCCAGCAGCTTTACTAGCGGGAGTGTGGGAGAGAACAATGAGCAGTTCTTC. It translates to CASSFTSGSVGENNEQFF.

This rearrangement joins TRBV6-1 to TRBJ1-2, with D possibly being TRBD1 (5 bases). Germline V CDR1 and CDR2: MNHNS, SASEGT. V lost 3 bases and J lost 8, with 28 bases in between. The CDR3 loop spans 18 amino acids. The DNA for the CDR3 is TGTGCCAGCAGTGACATCTTTGGGGGACCGATGGCCAATGGGGGCTACACCTTC. The encoded protein is CASSDIFGGPMANGGYTF.

Concerning this clone: One junction end does not reproduce the germline sequence, and a read error may be involved. This sequence joins TRBV24-1 and TRBJ1-2; maybe TRBD1 (5 bases). CDR3 size: 9 residues. Per the germline V gene, CDR1 is KGHDR and CDR2 is SFDVKD. Here the CDR3 reads CATSDGAAF. For the CDR3, the DNA is TGTGCCACCAGTGACGGGGCCGCTTTC.

The genes are TRBV5-1 and TRBJ1-1; D is ambiguous. This CDR3 contains 15 residues. Trimming removed 2 bases from V and 4 bases from J, with 15 bases in between. In germline, CDR1 is SGHRS, CDR2 YFSETQ. DNA for the CDR3: TGCGCCAGCAGCTTCGCATCAGTGGGTGTCACTGAAGCTTTCTTT. The encoded protein is CASSFASVGVTEAFF.

This CDR3 is CASSPIIAGDSYNEQFF. In DNA, the CDR3 is TGTGCCAGCTCACCCATCATAGCGGGAGACTCCTACAATGAGCAGTTCTTC. The genes are TRBV18 and TRBJ2-1, with 9 positions matching TRBD2. Germline values: CDR1 KGHSH, CDR2 LQKENI. The V gene end was trimmed by 3 bases and the J gene end by 0 bases; junction bases not matched to a gene: 6. This CDR3 spans 17 amino acids.

This chain connects TRBV29-1 to TRBJ1-4, with a possible D match to TRBD1 (6 bases). CDR1 SQVTM and CDR2 ANQGSEA come from the germline V gene. The V gene lost 6 bases and the J gene lost 8 bases, with 16 bases spanning the gap. This CDR3 has 13 residues. CDR3 region: CSVQERGAEKLFF. The DNA for the CDR3 is TGCAGCGTCCAGGAAAGGGGGGCAGAAAAACTGTTTTTT.

In this sample, this clone turned up once. V usage is TRBV24-1 and J usage is TRBJ2-1; TRBD2 aligns across 15 bases. The CDR3 spans 16 residues. The trim removed 4 bases at V and 8 bases at J, leaving 5 bases unmatched. Germline CDR1 reads KGHDR; CDR2 reads SFDVKD. CDR3 DNA sequence: TGTGCCACCAGTGACCGGACTAGCGGGAGGGACCATGAGCAGTTCTTC. Amino acid sequence: CATSDRTSGRDHEQFF.

The chain has TRBV27 and TRBJ1-1, with D perhaps matching TRBD1 (6 bases). V was trimmed by 6 bases and J by 1 base, leaving 6 bases between them. Germline CDR1 reads MNHEY; CDR2 reads SMNVEV (reference sequence). There are 12 residues in the CDR3. CDR3 sequence reads: CASRTGNTEAFF. CDR3 bases: TGTGCCAGCAGGACAGGGAACACTGAAGCTTTCTTT.

The V gene is TRBV2, the J gene TRBJ2-7; 9 bases match TRBD2. The J segment lost 4 bases and the V segment lost 7 bases, leaving 14 bases of the junction unmatched. Germline-derived CDR1 and CDR2 are SNHLY and FYNNEI. This CDR3 region has 16 residues. The CDR3 DNA reads as TGTGCCAGCACCCTCGGGCTAGCGGGACTAGGGTACGAGCAGTACTTC. Protein: CASTLGLAGLGYEQYF.

V gene TRBV5-4 combines with J gene TRBJ2-1, with D possibly being TRBD2 (6 bases). The CDR3 loop spans 16 amino acids. The ends were cut back, 3 bases at V and 7 bases at J, with 20 bases in the middle. The germline V gene encodes CDR1 SGHNT and CDR2 YYREEE (reference sequence). CDR3 bases: TGTGCCAGCAGCTCGGGGGTGACTAGAGGGACTAATGAGCAGTTCTTC. Translation gives CASSSGVTRGTNEQFF.

The chain links TRBV11-1 to TRBJ1-1, with TRBD1 matching over 9 bases. Trimming cost V 2 bases and J 8 bases; bases outside gene matches: 6. Germline CDR1 is SGHAT and CDR2 is FQDESV (reference sequence). The CDR3 extends over 14 amino acids. CDR3 in amino acids: CASSLTGQGLEAFF. CDR3 sequence (DNA): TGTGCCAGCAGCTTAACGGGACAGGGCCTCGAAGCTTTCTTT.

The J gene is TRBJ2-2, the V gene TRBV5-1; 7 bases are shared with TRBD1. Germline values: CDR1 SGHRS, CDR2 YFSETQ. J lost 7 bases, V lost 3 bases, and 9 bases had no gene match. CDR3 size: 15 residues. The CDR3 bases are TGCGCCAGCAGCTCCCGACAGGGATGGAACGGGGAGCTGTTTTTT. Protein product: CASSSRQGWNGELFF.

This sequence joins TRBV30 and TRBJ1-1; a weak D match, TRBD1 (5 bases). The CDR3 spans 14 residues. Per germline, CDR1 GTSNPN and CDR2 SVGIG (reference sequence). Trimming pared 0 bases from V and 5 bases from J, leaving 13 bases between. Here the CDR3 reads CAWSVGVGSTEAFF. The CDR3 DNA reads TGTGCCTGGAGTGTAGGGGTCGGGAGTACTGAAGCTTTCTTT.

This chain connects TRBV10-3 to TRBJ1-1; 9 nucleotides match TRBD1. The CDR3 runs 15 residues. Losses at the gene ends were 6 bases for V and 0 bases for J; bases not matched to a gene: 5. Looked up from germline, CDR1 is ENHRY and CDR2 is SYGVKD. The CDR3 here is CAIRPGQGLNTEAFF. The CDR3 bases are TGTGCCATCAGACCGGGACAGGGACTGAACACTGAAGCTTTCTTT.

The J gene is TRBJ2-5, the V gene TRBV4-1, with 8 bases lining up with TRBD1. Germline V gives CDR1 MGHRA, CDR2 YSYEKL. The CDR3 length is 15 residues. Unmatched junction bases numbered 6, after V lost 4 bases and J lost 2 bases. Here the CDR3 reads CASSLAGQGQETQYF. CDR3 coding DNA: TGCGCCAGCAGCCTAGCCGGACAGGGACAAGAGACCCAGTACTTC.

This chain joins TRBV2 and TRBJ1-6, with TRBD1 as a possible D gene (5 bases). Between the trimmed V and J ends, which lost 4 bases and 6 bases, there was a span of 13 bases. The germline V gene encodes CDR1 SNHLY and CDR2 FYNNEI. The CDR3 spans 15 residues. The chain's CDR3 is CASSGNRWGNSPLHF. CDR3 coding DNA: TGTGCCAGCAGTGGGAACAGGTGGGGTAATTCACCCCTCCACTTT. The whole variable domain, remainder taken from reference TRBV2 and TRBJ1-6, is EPEVTQTPSHQVTQMGQEVILRCVPISNHLYFYWYRQILGQKVEFLVSFYNNEISEKSEIFDDQFSVERPDGSNFTLKIRSTKLEDSAMYFCASSGNRWGNSPLHFGNGTRLTVT.

As for this clone: Other nucleotide sequences from this sample produce the same CDR3. The rearrangement joins TRBV7-8 to TRBJ2-1; 10 nucleotides match TRBD2. CDR1 is SGHVS and CDR2 is FQNEAQ in the germline V gene. V dropped 0 bases and J dropped 5; count of bases not matched to a gene: 10. The length of the CDR3 is 18 residues. The CDR3, as DNA: TGTGCCAGCAGCTTAGCGTATAGCGGGAGGTCCATGCACAATGAGCAGTTCTTC. Translated, it gives CASSLAYSGRSMHNEQFF.

This chain joins TRBV7-8 and TRBJ2-7; 10 nucleotides agree with TRBD1. Germline V gives CDR1 SGHVS, CDR2 FQNEAQ. This CDR3 is 20 amino acids long. After removal of 2 bases from V and 7 bases from J, the junction contained 23 bases not matched to a gene. CDR3 bases: TGTGCCAGCAGCTTAACGGGGGGGACAGGGGTGGCGGGACAAAAACAAGAGCAGTACTTC. Its translation: CASSLTGGTGVAGQKQEQYF.